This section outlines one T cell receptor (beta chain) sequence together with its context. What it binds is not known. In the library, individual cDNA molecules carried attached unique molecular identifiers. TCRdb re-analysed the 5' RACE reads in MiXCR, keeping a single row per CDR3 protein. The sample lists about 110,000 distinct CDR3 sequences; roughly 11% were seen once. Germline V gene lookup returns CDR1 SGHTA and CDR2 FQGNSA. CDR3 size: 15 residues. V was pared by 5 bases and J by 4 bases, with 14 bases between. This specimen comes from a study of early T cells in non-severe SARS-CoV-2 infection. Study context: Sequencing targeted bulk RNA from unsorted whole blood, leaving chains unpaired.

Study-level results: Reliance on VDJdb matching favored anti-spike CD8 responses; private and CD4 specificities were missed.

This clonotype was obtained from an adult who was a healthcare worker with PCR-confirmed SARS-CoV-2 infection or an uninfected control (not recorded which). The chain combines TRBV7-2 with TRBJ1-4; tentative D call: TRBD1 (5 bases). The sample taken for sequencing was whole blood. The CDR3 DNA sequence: TGTGCCAGCAGCCCCCGTTCTGGGGGTAATGAAAAACTGTTTTTT. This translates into CASSPRSGGNEKLFF. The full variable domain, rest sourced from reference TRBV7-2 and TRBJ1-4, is GAGVSQSPSNKVTEKGKDVELRCDPISGHTALYWYRQSLGQGLEFLIYFQGNSAPDKSGLPSDRFSAERTGGSVSTLTIQRTQQEDSAVYLCASSPRSGGNEKLFFGSGTQLSVL.